The rows below give T cell receptor beta chains drawn from one sample of a study of response to subunit inactivated influenza vaccine. TCRdb passed the RT-PCR reads through MiXCR, listing each CDR3 protein once. In the table there are hundreds of thousands of distinct CDR3 sequences, 15% to 20% of which are singletons. The sample was CD4+ T cells sorted from PBMCs, taken about 24 months after vaccination. The receptors come from a man aged 50-75 years who received an inactivated influenza vaccine. The CDR3 runs from the conserved cysteine through the conserved F or W. The D gene is left open where the match is weak. The listing skips clone size in some rows; elsewhere it reads once, few, many or a size class.

j_gene | d_gene | v_gene | abundance | CDR3nt | CDR3aa
TRBJ2-5 | . | TRBV20-1 | . | TGCAGTGCTGTCCAGCCCTCGGGGACCCAGTACTTC | CSAVQPSGTQYF
TRBJ2-1 | . | TRBV20-1 | few | TGCAGTGCTGAGAATGGGGATGAGCAGTTCTTC | CSAENGDEQFF
TRBJ2-7 | . | TRBV5-1 | few | TGCGCCAGCAGCTTGGACAGGCCGACGTGGGACGAGCAGTACTTC | CASSLDRPTWDEQYF
TRBJ1-3 | TRBD1 | TRBV7-9 | . | TGTGCCAGCAGCTCACAGGGGGCAGATGGAAACACCATATATTTT | CASSSQGADGNTIYF
TRBJ2-5 | TRBD2 | TRBV24-1 | few | TGTGCCACCAGTGACCAGACTAGCGGGAACCAAGAGACCCAGTACTTC | CATSDQTSGNQETQYF
TRBJ2-5 | . | TRBV6-5 | . | TGTGCCAGCAGTTACTCGAAAAGGGGCGAGACCCAGTACTTC | CASSYSKRGETQYF
TRBJ2-1 | TRBD2 | TRBV20-1 | many | TGCAGTGCTATAAACCTAGCGGGCAATGAGCAGTTCTTC | CSAINLAGNEQFF
TRBJ2-7 | TRBD2 | TRBV6-2/TRBV6-3 | few | TGTGCCAGCAGATCTTCCGCGGGAGGGCCCTACGAGCAGTACTTC | CASRSSAGGPYEQYF
TRBJ1-2 | . | TRBV10-3 | . | TGTGCCATCAGGAGACAGGACGATGGCTACACCTTC | CAIRRQDDGYTF
TRBJ2-3 | . | TRBV10-3 | many | TGTGCCATCAGTGAGTCGATACTACCCACAGATACGCAGTATTTT | CAISESILPTDTQYF
TRBJ1-1 | . | TRBV12-3/TRBV12-4 | few | TGTGCCAGCTGCCCAACACCCCTGGTTGAAGCTTTCTTT | CASCPTPLVEAFF
TRBJ2-1 | . | TRBV7-2 | . | TGTGCCAGCAGCCAGGACAGTTGCAATGAGCAGTTCTTC | CASSQDSCNEQFF
TRBJ1-2 | TRBD1 | TRBV29-1 | . | TGCAGCGTTGATGCCATGGGACAGGACATTTATGGCTACACCTTC | CSVDAMGQDIYGYTF
TRBJ2-7 | . | TRBV27 | many | TGTGCCAGCAGTTGGATGGGAGCCCACGAGCAGTACTTC | CASSWMGAHEQYF
TRBJ2-7 | . | TRBV5-1 | . | TGCGCCAGCAGCTTGGTTGTCACTTCAGGCGCCTACGAGCAGTACTTC | CASSLVVTSGAYEQYF
TRBJ2-2 | TRBD1 | TRBV5-1 | few | TGCGCCAGCAGCGCGGGACAGGCTGGGACCGGGGAGCTGTTTTTT | CASSAGQAGTGELFF
TRBJ2-1 | TRBD2 | TRBV28 | . | TGTGCCAGCAGCCTTGGGGGGGGGTTTTCAAAGGAGCAGTTCTTC | CASSLGGGFSKEQFF
TRBJ2-5 | . | TRBV7-2 | few | TGTGCCAGCAGCTTAAACTCCCTGGAGACCCAGTACTTC | CASSLNSLETQYF
TRBJ2-7 | . | TRBV12-3/TRBV12-4 | few | TGTGCCAGCAGACTTCGGGGTGGAGCCGATCGACTCTACGAGCAGTACTTC | CASRLRGGADRLYEQYF
TRBJ1-4 | . | TRBV5-1 | . | TGCGCCAGCAGCCCAACGAGGAGGAGCGGAGAAAAACTGTTTTTT | CASSPTRRSGEKLFF
TRBJ2-3 | . | TRBV28 | many | TGTGCCAGCTCACCCCTAGCGATTAGCACAGATACGCAGTATTTT | CASSPLAISTDTQYF
TRBJ1-4 | . | TRBV20-1 | . | TGCAGTGCTAGAATAGGGACAACTAATGAAAAACTGTTTTTT | CSARIGTTNEKLFF
TRBJ2-1 | TRBD2 | TRBV20-1 | . | TGCAGTGCTAGGCCCAGCGGGAACAACAATGAGCAGTTCTTC | CSARPSGNNNEQFF
TRBJ2-7 | . | TRBV7-2 | few | TGTGCCAGCCTCAGGTCCCCCGGACAGATCTACGAGCAGTACTTC | CASLRSPGQIYEQYF
TRBJ2-7 | . | TRBV20-1 | many | TGCAGTGCTAGTGATGCCAGGGACGCCTACGAGCAGTACTTC | CSASDARDAYEQYF
TRBJ2-5 | TRBD2 | TRBV7-9 | . | TGTGCCAGCAGCTTAACCGGGACTAGCGGGAGAGAGACCCAGTACTTC | CASSLTGTSGRETQYF
TRBJ2-2 | . | TRBV5-1 | few | TGCGCCAGCAGCTTGGACATGTCCGGGGAGCTGTTTTTT | CASSLDMSGELFF
TRBJ2-3 | TRBD2 | TRBV7-9 | few | TGTGCCAGTAGTATTACTAGCGGGAGCACAGATACGCAGTATTTT | CASSITSGSTDTQYF
TRBJ1-4 | . | TRBV20-1 | few | TGCAGTGCTAGAGTGGCAAATTTTGAAAAACTGTTTTTT | CSARVANFEKLFF
TRBJ1-5 | TRBD1 | TRBV10-3 | few | TGTGCCACAAGGGGGGGACAGGGCACAGATCAGCCCCAGCATTTT | CATRGGQGTDQPQHF
TRBJ1-1 | . | TRBV10-3 | . | TGTGCCATCAGTGCGGCAGGGAGCGGGTACACTGAAGCTTTCTTT | CAISAAGSGYTEAFF
TRBJ1-5 | . | TRBV5-8 | few | TGTGCCAGCGCATTCGACTTCATTCAGCCCCAGCATTTT | CASAFDFIQPQHF
TRBJ1-6 | . | TRBV5-1 | many | TGCGCCAGCAGCTTGGATTCGACGGGATATAATTCACCCCTCCACTTT | CASSLDSTGYNSPLHF
TRBJ2-3 | . | TRBV7-9 | many | TGTGCCAGCAGCTTATCCCAGAGCGATACGCAGTATTTT | CASSLSQSDTQYF
TRBJ1-4 | TRBD1 | TRBV9 | few | TGTGCCAATCGGACAGGGGGCGCGGCTAATGAAAAACTGTTTTTT | CANRTGGAANEKLFF
TRBJ2-3 | TRBD1 | TRBV20-1 | many | TGCAGTGCTTCGACAGGGTCGGCGACAGATACGCAGTATTTT | CSASTGSATDTQYF
TRBJ2-7 | . | TRBV15 | . | TGTGCCACCAGCAGAGATCAGGCCTCCTCCTACGAGCAGTACTTC | CATSRDQASSYEQYF
TRBJ1-3 | TRBD1 | TRBV6-1 | many | TGTGCCAGCAGCCTCCTTGGGCGGGACAGCCTCTCTGGAAACACCATATATTTT | CASSLLGRDSLSGNTIYF
TRBJ2-2 | TRBD2 | TRBV5-1 | . | TGCGCCAGCAGCGCCACGTTAGCGGGAACGAACACCGGGGAGCTGTTTTTT | CASSATLAGTNTGELFF
TRBJ2-7 | . | TRBV4-1 | few | TGCGCCAGCAGCCAAGACCCCACAGGCTACGAGCAGTACTTC | CASSQDPTGYEQYF
TRBJ2-7 | . | TRBV4-3 | . | TGCGCCAGCAGCCAAGATCGGGTGGGCAGGGAATATTACGAGCAGCACTTC | CASSQDRVGREYYEQHF
TRBJ2-7 | . | TRBV7-2 | few | TGTGCCAGCAGCTTCTTGGGGAGCCCAGACTACGAGCAGTACTTC | CASSFLGSPDYEQYF
TRBJ2-3 | . | TRBV28 | . | TGTGCCGGCGGGTCTTATGATACGCAGTATTTT | CAGGSYDTQYF
TRBJ2-5 | . | TRBV20-1 | . | TGCAGTGCTAGAGGACGGAAAGAGACCCAGTACTTC | CSARGRKETQYF
TRBJ2-3 | . | TRBV20-1 | . | TGCAGTGCTGAAAAGAGAAAAACTAGCACAGATACGCAGTATTTT | CSAEKRKTSTDTQYF
TRBJ1-5 | . | TRBV6-1 | . | TGTGCCAGCACCATGTCCGGAGGGTTTGATCAGCCCCAGCATTTT | CASTMSGGFDQPQHF
TRBJ1-1 | TRBD1 | TRBV6-1 | . | TGTGCCAGCAGTGTTCGGGACAGGGACACTGAAGCTTTCTTT | CASSVRDRDTEAFF
TRBJ2-3 | . | TRBV24-1 | few | TGTGCCACCAGTGAACCGACCGGGATCACAGATACGCAGTATTTT | CATSEPTGITDTQYF
TRBJ2-7 | TRBD1 | TRBV7-2 | . | TGTGCCAGCAGCTCCTGGACAGGACCCAGCTCCTACGAGCAGTACTTC | CASSSWTGPSSYEQYF
TRBJ2-5 | TRBD2 | TRBV20-1 | many | TGCAGTGCTAGAGATCTGGCGGGGGGAACCCAGTACTTC | CSARDLAGGTQYF
TRBJ1-5 | TRBD1 | TRBV2 | few | TGTGCCAGCAGCAAAGAGACAGGGGGCAATCAGCCCCAGCATTTT | CASSKETGGNQPQHF
TRBJ2-2 | TRBD2 | TRBV15 | . | TGTGCCACCAGCAGTGCCGGGACTAGCGTTACCGGGGAGCTGTTTTTT | CATSSAGTSVTGELFF
TRBJ1-6 | . | TRBV10-2 | . | TGCGCCAGCAGGACTCCAGGGAGCTCCTATAATTCACCCCTCCACTTT | CASRTPGSSYNSPLHF